The text below deals with one T cell receptor beta chain. What it recognizes is unknown. Within the sample, other DNA sequences also encode this same CDR3. These data come from a study of beta chain features in type 1 diabetes. Overall study results and limits: Whether TCRB rearrangement is influenced by HLA type was left unresolved in this analysis.

The isolated RNA, all of it, was reverse transcribed, so expressed TCRB transcripts were what got sequenced. Clones were read by immunoSEQ multiplex PCR, and TCRdb kept only the in-frame ones, dropping some. Among 120,000 to 150,000 clones, roughly 9.3% were seen once, and the ten largest hold around 0.65%. The sample consisted of central memory CD4+ T cells from blood. This receptor was identified in a woman aged 40 to 49 in good health.

In DNA form, the CDR3 reads TGTGCCAGCAGCTTACTGGCGGGGGGGGCCGATACGCAGTATTTT. Translated, it gives CASSLLAGGADTQYF. This chain joins TRBV7-2 and TRBJ2-3, with 9 bases identical to TRBD2. Germline V gene sequence: CDR1 SGHTA, CDR2 FQGNSA. The CDR3 totals 15 residues. J was trimmed by 6 bases and V by 2 bases; bases with no gene match: 6.